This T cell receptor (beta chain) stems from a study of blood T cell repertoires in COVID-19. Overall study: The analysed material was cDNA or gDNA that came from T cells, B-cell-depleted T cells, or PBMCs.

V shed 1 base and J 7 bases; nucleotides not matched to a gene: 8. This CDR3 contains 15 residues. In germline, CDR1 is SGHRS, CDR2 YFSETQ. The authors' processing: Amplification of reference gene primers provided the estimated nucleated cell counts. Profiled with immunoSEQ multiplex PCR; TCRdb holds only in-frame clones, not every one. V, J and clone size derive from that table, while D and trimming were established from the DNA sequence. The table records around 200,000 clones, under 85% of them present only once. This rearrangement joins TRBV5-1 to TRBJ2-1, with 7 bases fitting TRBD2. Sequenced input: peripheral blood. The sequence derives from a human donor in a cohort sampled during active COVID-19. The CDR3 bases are TGCGCCAGCAGCTTGTCCCCTAGCGGCCTGAATGAGCAGTTCTTC. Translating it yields CASSLSPSGLNEQFF.